This TCR beta chain was captured in a study of cytomegalovirus exposure and HLA in healthy donors. Germline CDR1 and CDR2: SGDLS and YYNGEE. Trimming cost V 4 bases and J 5 bases; bases outside gene matches: 21. This CDR3 has 19 amino acids. The PCR had 60 Vbeta and 13 Jbeta primers. Using immunoSEQ multiplex PCR, the repertoire was profiled, and TCRdb retains in-frame clones only, with some absent. The sample holds 100,000 to 150,000 clones, about 80% seen once. The clonotype originates from a woman in her thirties or forties in good health and CMV-seronegative. Specimen: PBMCs. The J gene is TRBJ2-5, the V gene TRBV9, with 9 nucleotides matching TRBD2. Written as DNA, the CDR3 is TGTGCCAGCAGCCACCCCTTGGTGGCGGGAGGGCCGAGTTTGGAGACCCAGTACTTC. It codes for CASSHPLVAGGPSLETQYF.